This T cell receptor (beta chain) originates from a study of CXCR3-negative and CXCR3-positive naive CD8 T cells. Study results and limitations: Both naive subsets, CXCR3-negative and CXCR3-positive, displayed similar TRBV-TRBJ usage, unlike memory cells.

5' RACE with UMI labels generated the TRB cDNA libraries. TCRdb derives one entry per CDR3 protein from the 5' RACE reads, leaving out DNA. In all, the sample yields over 100,000 distinct CDR3 sequences. This CDR3 spans 13 amino acids. About this clonotype: Its matching antigen is unknown.

The genes are TRBV12-3 or TRBV12-4 and TRBJ2-1. Material: naive CXCR3- CD8+ T cells from blood. Subset of the sample: CD45RO-CCR7+CD27+CD95- naive CD8+ T cells lacking CXCR3 (TNR3-). The receptor comes from a human donor in good health. Some clones in this sample may be carry-over from other donors' samples. The CDR3 protein is CASSPDGYNEQFF.